The next 30 T cell receptor beta chains were all read from a single sample in a study of OX40 agonist ivuxolimab in advanced cancers. Only in-frame clones appear in the TCRdb table, and some are missing; sequencing was by immunoSEQ multiplex PCR. This table has 50,000 to 70,000 clones, around 85% appearing once. This sample comprised CD4+ or CD8+ T cells sorted from blood, obtained in a trial of the OX40 agonist ivuxolimab. These receptors were obtained from an adult with an advanced solid tumor such as melanoma, head and neck, liver or kidney cancer.

The CDR3 region is CASSPAGGAIGNQPQHF. CDR3 sequence (DNA): TGCGCCAGCAGCCCAGCCGGGGGGGCTATTGGCAATCAGCCCCAGCATTTT. The chain has TRBV4-1 and TRBJ1-5; perhaps TRBD1 as D (6 bases). V lost 4 bases and J 2 bases, leaving 18 bases between the germline ends. CDR3 length equals 17 residues. Germline loops: CDR1 MGHRA, CDR2 YSYEKL.

V is TRBV9 and J is TRBJ1-1, with TRBD1 as a possible D gene (5 bases). Trimming took off 0 bases at V and 10 bases at J, with 16 bases between the two ends. CDR1 is SGDLS, CDR2 YYNGEE, per germline. There are 14 residues in the CDR3. In nucleotides, the CDR3 is TGTGCCAGCAGCGTAGAAGGGAGGGGAGCAGGAGCTTTCTTT. It is translated as CASSVEGRGAGAFF.

This clone showed up just once. The chain is built from TRBV7-3 and TRBJ2-1; D is unresolved. The CDR3 is 12 residues long. Germline V gives CDR1 SGHTA, CDR2 FQGTGA. Trimming removed 5 bases at V and 7 bases at J, with 9 bases between. The CDR3: CASSHYGNEQFF. DNA of the CDR3: TGTGCCAGCAGCCACTACGGGAATGAGCAGTTCTTC.

This chain joins TRBV4-1 and TRBJ2-2; weak D call: TRBD2 (5 bases). Trimming took off 2 bases at V and 6 bases at J, with 7 bases between the two ends. This CDR3 spans 13 amino acids. CDR1 and CDR2 from the germline V gene are MGHRA and YSYEKL. The CDR3 loop reads CASSQTSPGELFF. The CDR3 nucleotides are TGCGCCAGCAGCCAAACTAGTCCCGGGGAGCTGTTTTTT.

This chain connects TRBV11-3 to TRBJ1-5, with D possibly being TRBD1 (5 bases). Trimming cost V 5 bases and J 4 bases, with 18 bases left between them. Germline V gene data show CDR1 as SGHNT and CDR2 as YENEEA. The CDR3 totals 16 residues. CDR3 amino acids: CASSPGAQRPNQPQHF. CDR3 coding DNA: TGTGCCAGCAGCCCTGGGGCCCAAAGGCCGAATCAGCCCCAGCATTTT. Combining the CDR3 with reference TRBV11-3 and TRBJ1-5 gives the whole variable domain EAGVVQSPRYKIIEKKQPVAFWCNPISGHNTLYWYLQNLGQGPELLIRYENEEAVDDSQLPKDRFSAERLKGVDSTLKIQPAELGDSAVYLCASSPGAQRPNQPQHFGDGTRLSIL.

The chain uses TRBV10-2 and TRBJ1-2; TRBD1 might be the D (5 bases). Germline CDR1 reads WSHSY; CDR2 reads SAAADI. This CDR3 is 13 amino acids long. The V end lost 6 bases, the J end lost 0 bases, and 8 bases lay between the germline ends. CDR3 nucleotide sequence: TGCGCCAGCAGGGGGCTGGCTAACTATGGCTACACCTTC. Translated, it gives CASRGLANYGYTF.

V is TRBV18 and J is TRBJ2-1; no reliable D call. The CDR3 covers 12 residues. Trimming left V 6 bases short and J 7 bases short, with 10 bases between. Germline CDR1 is KGHSH and CDR2 is LQKENI. CDR3 amino acids: CASSPDVNEQFF. The CDR3 DNA is TGTGCCAGCTCCCCGGATGTGAATGAGCAGTTCTTC.

V and J are TRBV6-5 and TRBJ2-5, with 12 bases identical to TRBD1. This CDR3 contains 15 residues. Germline CDR1 reads MNHEY; CDR2 reads SVGAGI. The trim removed 9 bases at V and 4 bases at J, leaving 9 bases unmatched. The chain's CDR3 is CASVDGTGGGETQYF. The CDR3 DNA is TGTGCCAGTGTGGACGGGACAGGGGGCGGAGAGACCCAGTACTTC.

The rearrangement uses TRBV28 and TRBJ1-5, with TRBD1 as a possible D gene (5 bases). V lost 5 bases, J lost 14 bases, and 19 bases lay in between. CDR1 is MDHEN, CDR2 SYDVKM, per germline. The CDR3 is 13 residues long. CDR3 protein: CASSPPGGTQEHF. The CDR3 DNA follows: TGTGCCAGCAGTCCCCCTGGGGGGACCCAAGAGCATTTT.

The chain combines TRBV7-9 with TRBJ2-3, with D possibly TRBD2 on 6 matching bases. Germline assignment: CDR1 SEHNR and CDR2 FQNEAQ (reference sequence). The CDR3 runs 15 residues. The V gene lost 5 bases and the J gene lost 0 bases, with 12 bases spanning the gap. CDR3 DNA sequence: TGTGCCAGCAGCCCAATGGGGGGAAGCACAGATACGCAGTATTTT. Translation: CASSPMGGSTDTQYF.

The gene calls are TRBV19 and TRBJ2-5, with D possibly TRBD1 on 6 matching bases. V was pared by 5 bases and J by 5 bases, with 15 bases between. Germline-derived CDR1 and CDR2 are LNHDA and SQIVND (reference sequence). The CDR3 has 14 amino acids. The CDR3 coding sequence is TGTGCCAGTAGTCCGACAGGAGGATTGGAGACCCAGTACTTC. Amino acid sequence: CASSPTGGLETQYF.

This chain links TRBV18 with TRBJ2-1; 13 bases agree with TRBD2. The CDR3 runs 15 residues. Germline assignment: CDR1 KGHSH and CDR2 LQKENI. V was pared by 3 bases and J by 9 bases, with 5 bases of the junction left unmatched. The CDR3 DNA reads TGTGCCAGCTCACCTACTAGCGGGGGGGCAGGTGAGCAGTTCTTC. It translates to CASSPTSGGAGEQFF.

The gene calls are TRBV19 and TRBJ1-1; 8 nucleotides match TRBD1. Germline trimming cut 6 bases from V and 1 base from J; bases unmatched to any gene: 4. The CDR3 is made up of 14 amino acids. The germline V gene encodes CDR1 LNHDA and CDR2 SQIVND (reference sequence). CDR3 loop: CASSPTGGNTEAFF. CDR3 nucleotide sequence: TGTGCCAGTAGCCCCACAGGGGGGAACACTGAAGCTTTCTTT. Full variable domain (missing parts from reference TRBV19 and TRBJ1-1): DGGITQSPKYLFRKEGQNVTLSCEQNLNHDAMYWYRQDPGQGLRLIYYSQIVNDFQKGDIAEGYSVSREKKESFPLTVTSAQKNPTAFYLCASSPTGGNTEAFFGQGTRLTVV.

The chain joins TRBV4-1 to TRBJ2-7; maybe TRBD1 (5 bases). CDR1 is MGHRA and CDR2 is YSYEKL in the germline V gene. The CDR3 sequence is 15 residues long. With 0 bases removed from V and 5 bases from J, the gap between germline ends came to 14 bases. In DNA, the CDR3 is TGCGCCAGCAGCCAAGACGGGCGAAGGGGCCACGAGCAGTACTTC. It yields the protein CASSQDGRRGHEQYF.

This chain joins TRBV5-6 and TRBJ2-3, with D tentatively TRBD1 or TRBD2 (6 bases each). Germline assignment: CDR1 SGHDT and CDR2 YYEEEE. This CDR3 has 15 residues. V lost 0 bases and J 2 bases, leaving 10 bases between the germline ends. The CDR3 DNA reads as TGTGCCAGCAGCTTGGCGGGGGCGGTCACAGATACGCAGTATTTT. It translates to CASSLAGAVTDTQYF.

The V call is TRBV7-9, the J call TRBJ1-1; D gene unclear. The CDR3 has 14 residues. Trimming removed 5 bases at V and 11 bases at J, with 21 bases between. Germline CDR1 and CDR2: SEHNR and FQNEAQ (reference sequence). The CDR3 protein is CASSPQRTSFGAFF. Written as DNA, the CDR3 is TGTGCCAGCAGCCCCCAAAGGACGTCCTTCGGGGCTTTCTTT.

The rearrangement joins TRBV11-1 to TRBJ1-1, with 10 nucleotides matching TRBD1. There are 17 residues in the CDR3. V was pared by 1 base and J by 5 bases, with 10 bases of the junction left unmatched. Germline loops: CDR1 SGHAT, CDR2 FQDESV (reference sequence). In nucleotides, the CDR3 is TGTGCCAGCAGCTTAGGTAGGGGACAGGGGAGAAGGACTGAAGCTTTCTTT. Translated: CASSLGRGQGRRTEAFF.

A word on this clone: This CDR3 is also generated by other DNA sequences in the sample. This chain uses TRBV9 with TRBJ2-3; D assignment may be TRBD1 or TRBD2 (5 bases each). Per germline, CDR1 SGDLS and CDR2 YYNGEE. The CDR3 runs to 14 residues. V was clipped by 3 bases and J by 4 bases, with 12 bases between them. The CDR3 spells CASSAGGGPDTQYF. CDR3 sequence (DNA): TGTGCCAGCAGCGCTGGTGGGGGACCAGATACGCAGTATTTT.

This chain connects TRBV4-3 to TRBJ2-1; 10 bases map to TRBD1. Per germline, CDR1 LGHNA and CDR2 YSLEER. The CDR3 has 18 residues. Trimming took 4 bases from V and 7 from J; bases not matched to a gene: 16. DNA for the CDR3: TGCGCCAGCAGCCCATTAAATACGCGGGACAGGGGTGGGAATGAGCAGTTCTTC. Protein sequence: CASSPLNTRDRGGNEQFF.

The chain recombines TRBV7-9 with TRBJ1-1; TRBD1 matches 7 bases. CDR3 length equals 15 residues. J was trimmed by 2 bases and V by 5 bases; bases with no gene match: 8. Germline V gene data show CDR1 as SEHNR and CDR2 as FQNEAQ (reference sequence). CDR3: CASSARQGLNTEAFF. The CDR3 coding sequence is TGTGCCAGCAGCGCGCGACAGGGCCTAAACACTGAAGCTTTCTTT. Together with reference TRBV7-9 and TRBJ1-1, the CDR3 gives the full variable domain: DTGVSQNPRHKITKRGQNVTFRCDPISEHNRLYWYRQTLGQGPEFLTYFQNEAQLEKSRLLSDRFSAERPKGSFSTLEIQRTEQGDSAMYLCASSARQGLNTEAFFGQGTRLTVV.

This chain connects TRBV29-1 to TRBJ1-5; D may be TRBD1 (5 bases). Germline-derived CDR1 and CDR2 are SQVTM and ANQGSEA. CDR3 length equals 12 residues. The CDR3 loop reads CSTGGVDQPQHF. Here the CDR3 DNA reads TGCAGTACGGGGGGAGTGGATCAGCCCCAGCATTTT.

The sample holds one count of this clone. The chain employs TRBV4-3 and TRBJ1-2; TRBD1 is a possible D gene (5 bases). Trimming shortened V by 4 bases and J by 8 bases, and 14 bases separated the two germline ends. Germline V lookup: CDR1 LGHNA, CDR2 YSLEER. The CDR3 totals 13 residues. CDR3 bases: TGCGCCAGCAGCCCGACGACCGGGGGAGGCTACACCTTC. Its protein product is CASSPTTGGGYTF.

Concerning this clone: The same CDR3 also results from other DNA sequences found in this sample. The chain carries TRBV5-4 and TRBJ1-2, with no clear D. V was pared by 4 bases and J by 8 bases, with 18 bases between. CDR3 length: 14 residues. Germline V gene data show CDR1 as SGHNT and CDR2 as YYREEE (reference sequence). CDR3 nucleotides: TGTGCCAGCAGCCTGGCCGGCGGGCCACGGGGCTACACCTTC. Amino acid sequence: CASSLAGGPRGYTF.

V and J are TRBV7-8 and TRBJ2-2; 10 bases are a match to TRBD1. From germline, CDR1 is SGHVS and CDR2 FQNEAQ. V was pared by 5 bases and J by 6 bases, with 15 bases of the junction left unmatched. This CDR3 contains 18 residues. For the CDR3, the DNA is TGTGCCAGCAGCCCCGGGACAGGGGTCCCGACGAGTCCCGGGGAGCTGTTTTTT. Its translation: CASSPGTGVPTSPGELFF.

This sequence joins TRBV6-5 and TRBJ2-7; unclear D gene. The V end was cut by 2 bases, the J end by 0 bases, with 8 bases between. CDR1 is MNHEY, CDR2 SVGAGI, per germline. The CDR3 has 14 residues. The DNA of the CDR3 is TGTGCCAGCAGTTACGGGCAGGACTCCTACGAGCAGTACTTC. Residues: CASSYGQDSYEQYF.

The chain combines TRBV5-1 with TRBJ1-4; weak D call: TRBD1 (5 bases). Germline V gene lookup returns CDR1 SGHRS and CDR2 YFSETQ. The CDR3 loop spans 16 amino acids. The V end was cut by 6 bases, the J end by 5 bases, with 20 bases between. CDR3 region: CASTLTGGFENEKLFF. In DNA form, the CDR3 reads TGCGCCAGCACCCTCACCGGGGGTTTCGAAAATGAAAAACTGTTTTTT. The full variable domain, completed using reference TRBV5-1 and TRBJ1-4, is KAGVTQTPRYLIKTRGQQVTLSCSPISGHRSVSWYQQTPGQGLQFLFEYFSETQRNKGNFPGRFSGRQFSNSRSEMNVSTLELGDSALYLCASTLTGGFENEKLFFGSGTQLSVL.

V and J are TRBV7-9 and TRBJ2-7; D not resolved. V was clipped by 5 bases and J by 3 bases, with 11 bases between them. The CDR3 loop spans 13 amino acids. Germline V lookup: CDR1 SEHNR, CDR2 FQNEAQ (reference sequence). CDR3 coding DNA: TGTGCCAGCAGCCCTCCACGAAGCTACGAGCAGTACTTC. This codes for CASSPPRSYEQYF.

This sequence joins TRBV7-2 and TRBJ1-1; D is unresolved. Germline-derived CDR1 and CDR2 are SGHTA and FQGNSA. The CDR3 is made up of 15 amino acids. V lost 6 bases and J lost 1, with 15 bases in between. CDR3 sequence reads: CASSQEVEGNTEAFF. The DNA of the CDR3 is TGTGCCAGCAGTCAAGAAGTGGAGGGGAACACTGAAGCTTTCTTT.

V is TRBV7-6 and J is TRBJ1-2; D ambiguous. The length of the CDR3 is 16 residues. With 4 bases removed from V and 0 bases from J, the gap between germline ends came to 15 bases. Germline CDR1 and CDR2: SGHVS and FNYEAQ. This CDR3 reads CASSSLPGPSNYGYTF. The CDR3 coding sequence is TGTGCCAGCAGCTCGCTCCCAGGACCGTCTAACTATGGCTACACCTTC.

CDR3 sequence (DNA): TGTGCCAGCAGTTTAATTGGGCAGGAGGCCTACGAGCAGTACTTC. Translation: CASSLIGQEAYEQYF. This rearrangement joins TRBV28 to TRBJ2-7, with TRBD2 as a possible D gene (5 bases). The germline V gene encodes CDR1 MDHEN and CDR2 SYDVKM. Trimming stripped 2 bases from V and 2 bases from J, with 13 bases between. The CDR3 is made up of 15 amino acids. Complete variable domain (other parts from reference TRBV28 and TRBJ2-7): DVKVTQSSRYLVKRTGEKVFLECVQDMDHENMFWYRQDPGLGLRLIYFSYDVKMKEKGDIPEGYSVSREKKERFSLILESASTNQTSMYLCASSLIGQEAYEQYFGPGTRLTVT.